This entry lists 30 T cell receptor beta chains sequenced from one sample in a study of T-cell memory formation after mild COVID-19. TCRdb re-analysed the 5' RACE reads in MiXCR, keeping a single row per CDR3 protein. Of around 340,000 distinct CDR3 sequences in the sample, approximately 16% are singletons; the top ten hold under 25%. The sequenced sample consisted of PBMCs or a T cell subset sorted from them (not recorded which). Receptors were obtained from a man aged 18 to 30 who had mild COVID-19 (a few samples of this study predate the infection). Cell type and time point are not known.

This clonotype was recorded a few times. This chain connects TRBV10-3 to TRBJ2-1; D is tentatively TRBD1 or TRBD2 (6 bases each). Germline values: CDR1 ENHRY, CDR2 SYGVKD. Between the trimmed V and J ends, which lost 3 bases and 4 bases, there was a span of 13 bases. The CDR3 sequence is 15 residues long. The CDR3 bases are TGTGCCATCAGTGACGAGGGGGGCCCATACAATGAGCAGTTCTTC. Protein: CAISDEGGPYNEQFF.

The chain recombines TRBV20-1 with TRBJ2-3, with 8 bases fitting TRBD2. V was pared by 6 bases and J by 2 bases, with 7 bases of the junction left unmatched. CDR3 length: 14 residues. Germline V gives CDR1 DFQATT, CDR2 SNEGSKA (reference sequence). Written as DNA, the CDR3 is TGCAGTGCCGATACTAGCGGATCCACAGATACGCAGTATTTT. Translation gives CSADTSGSTDTQYF.

This clonotype came up many times. The rearrangement joins TRBV7-6 to TRBJ2-5; D is perhaps TRBD1 or TRBD2 (6 bases each). Trimming took off 5 bases at V and 1 base at J, with 14 bases between the two ends. Per germline, CDR1 SGHVS and CDR2 FNYEAQ. This CDR3 region has 15 residues. The CDR3 DNA follows: TGTGCCAGCAGCGCCCTAGAGGGGGGCCAAGAGACCCAGTACTTC. Its translation: CASSALEGGQETQYF. Drawing the rest from reference TRBV7-6 and TRBJ2-5, the complete variable domain is GAGVSQSPRYKVTKRGQDVALRCDPISGHVSLYWYRQALGQGPEFLTYFNYEAQQDKSGLPNDRFSAERPEGSISTLTIQRTEQRDSAMYRCASSALEGGQETQYFGPGTRLLVL.

This clonotype was counted only a few times. The rearrangement links TRBV9 to TRBJ2-5, with TRBD1 identical over 8 bases. Germline CDR1 reads SGDLS; CDR2 reads YYNGEE. V shed 6 bases, J shed 5 bases, and the junction held 12 bases outside the gene matches. The length of the CDR3 is 15 residues. As DNA, the CDR3 is TGTGCCAGCACCCCCCATCCAACAGGGGGGGAGACCCAGTACTTC. Amino acids: CASTPHPTGGETQYF.

The rearrangement links TRBV20-1 to TRBJ1-4; tentatively, D is TRBD1 (5 bases). CDR3 length: 11 amino acids. Germline V gene sequence: CDR1 DFQATT, CDR2 SNEGSKA (reference sequence). V shed 0 bases and J shed 11 bases, with 7 bases lying between them. The CDR3 loop reads CSARDGDKLFF. The CDR3 bases are TGCAGTGCTAGAGATGGGGACAAACTGTTTTTT.

This clonotype has only a few counts. The chain couples TRBV7-3 to TRBJ2-3; maybe TRBD1 (5 bases). Trimming cost V 3 bases and J 6 bases, with 13 bases left between them. CDR3 size: 14 residues. Germline V gene lookup returns CDR1 SGHTA and CDR2 FQGTGA. The CDR3 DNA is TGTGCCAGCAGCTTCCTCCCAGGGTCGGATACGCAGTATTTT. Its protein is CASSFLPGSDTQYF. Complete variable domain (other parts from reference TRBV7-3 and TRBJ2-3): GAGVSQTPSNKVTEKGKYVELRCDPISGHTALYWYRQSLGQGPEFLIYFQGTGAADDSGLPNDRFFAVRPEGSVSTLKIQRTERGDSAVYLCASSFLPGSDTQYFGPGTRLTVL.

This clonotype was recorded a few times. The genes are TRBV5-1 and TRBJ2-6; no definite D call. This CDR3 region has 15 residues. Per the germline V gene, CDR1 is SGHRS and CDR2 is YFSETQ. V was shortened by 0 bases and J by 2 bases, with 6 bases between the two germline ends. The CDR3 sequence: CASSLEGTGANVLTF. The CDR3, as DNA: TGCGCCAGCAGCTTGGAAGGGACTGGGGCCAACGTCCTGACTTTC.

The J gene is TRBJ2-2, the V gene TRBV7-6; weak D call: TRBD1 (5 bases). The CDR3 extends over 16 amino acids. Germline CDR1 and CDR2: SGHVS and FNYEAQ. The V end was cut by 1 base, the J end by 2 bases, with 11 bases between. The CDR3 region is CASSLGRQSNTGELFF. The CDR3 DNA sequence: TGTGCCAGCAGCTTAGGGCGACAGTCCAACACCGGGGAGCTGTTTTTT.

This clonotype was detected ten times or more. The junction and the germline gene differ at one end; a read error may be behind it. V and J are TRBV7-9 and TRBJ2-5; perhaps TRBD2 as D (5 bases). Germline-derived CDR1 and CDR2 are SEHNR and FQNEAQ (reference sequence). CDR3 length: 14 amino acids. The DNA for the CDR3 is TGTGCCAGCAGCCTAGCCGGGATTCAAGAGACCCAGTACTTC. Its translation is CASSLAGIQETQYF.

The chain recombines TRBV28 with TRBJ1-6; D call uncertain. CDR1 MDHEN and CDR2 SYDVKM come from the germline V gene. V was clipped by 10 bases and J by 7 bases, with 20 bases between them. The CDR3 is 15 amino acids. The CDR3 DNA reads as TGTGCCATCCCCGAAAGTACACTCCTGAATTCACCCCTCCACTTT. Translating it yields CAIPESTLLNSPLHF.

The chain is built from TRBV19 and TRBJ1-5; TRBD1 matches at 8 bases. The CDR3 contains 13 residues. V was clipped by 4 bases and J by 6 bases; unmatched bases: 2. Germline V CDR1 and CDR2: LNHDA, SQIVND (reference sequence). The DNA for the CDR3 is TGTGCCAGTAGTACAGGGGGCAGTCAGCCCCAGCATTTT. Its translation: CASSTGGSQPQHF.

This rearrangement joins TRBV20-1 to TRBJ1-1, with D hard to call. In germline, CDR1 is DFQATT, CDR2 SNEGSKA (reference sequence). The length of the CDR3 is 14 residues. The V end was cut by 1 base, the J end by 1 base, with 10 bases between. The CDR3 DNA is TGCAGTGCTAGAGTTGGAGGCGGGAACACTGAAGCTTTCTTT. It encodes CSARVGGGNTEAFF.

There are a few counts of this clonotype. The chain combines TRBV20-1 with TRBJ2-3; 8 bases align to TRBD1. V lost 2 bases to trimming and J lost 4 bases; unmatched junction nucleotides: 8. This CDR3 has 15 residues. Per the germline V gene, CDR1 is DFQATT and CDR2 is SNEGSKA (reference sequence). CDR3 residues: CSARIATGAPDTQYF. The CDR3 DNA reads as TGCAGTGCTAGAATAGCGACAGGGGCCCCAGATACGCAGTATTTT.

The chain carries TRBV29-1 and TRBJ2-5; TRBD1 matches 7 bases. The germline V gene has CDR1 SQVTM and CDR2 ANQGSEA. With 7 bases clipped from V and 5 bases from J, the junction kept 7 bases outside the gene matches. The CDR3 spans 12 residues. The CDR3 protein is CSAGEGAETQYF. The CDR3 DNA follows: TGCAGCGCTGGCGAGGGGGCGGAGACCCAGTACTTC.

The V and J genes are TRBV6-2 or TRBV6-3 and TRBJ2-3, with TRBD2 identical over 9 bases. The V and J ends lost 6 bases and 2 bases, in that order; junction bases with no gene match: 3. The CDR3 consists of 14 residues. Germline V gene lookup returns CDR1 MNHEY and CDR2 SVGEGT. The DNA for the CDR3 is TGTGCCAGCAGCGGACTAGCGTACACAGATACGCAGTATTTT. Translated, it gives CASSGLAYTDTQYF.

The chain carries TRBV5-8 and TRBJ1-5, with D possibly matching TRBD1 (6 bases). This CDR3 region has 14 residues. Germline assignment: CDR1 SGHTS and CDR2 YDEGEE. Trimming cost V 4 bases and J 10 bases, with 18 bases left between them. The CDR3 bases are TGTGCCAGCAGCCCGGCCAGACGGGGACACCCCCAGCATTTT. This translates into CASSPARRGHPQHF.

The chain is built from TRBV4-3 and TRBJ2-1, with TRBD2 identical over 13 bases. Germline-derived CDR1 and CDR2 are LGHNA and YSLEER. CDR3 length: 16 amino acids. V was clipped by 0 bases and J by 10 bases; unmatched bases: 6. As DNA, the CDR3 is TGCGCCAGCAGCCAAGACCAGGGACTAGCGGGAATAGAGCAGTTCTTC. Encoded protein: CASSQDQGLAGIEQFF.

This clonotype was detected a few times. The rearrangement links TRBV29-1 to TRBJ2-7, with TRBD1 identical over 7 bases. Germline-derived CDR1 and CDR2 are SQVTM and ANQGSEA. This CDR3 contains 12 residues. J gave up 4 bases and V 6 bases, and 6 bases lay outside the gene matches. Written as DNA, the CDR3 is TGCAGCGTGAGAGGGACAGTTTACGAGCAGTACGTC. This codes for CSVRGTVYEQYV.

The table lists this clonotype with a few counts. Given the absence of the conserved phenylalanine or tryptophan at the CDR3 end, a read error is likely. It is unclear where the CDR3 begins or ends on the DNA, so no DNA is shown, and the CDR3 is as TCRdb lists it. The chain employs TRBV6-6 and TRBJ1-5. 12 amino acids form the CDR3, both terminal residues included. Germline values: CDR1 MNHNY, CDR2 SVGAGI (reference sequence). The chain's CDR3 is CASTPGTAPVLS.

The chain links TRBV10-1 to TRBJ2-3, with no clear D. V was cut by 3 bases and J by 8 bases, with 12 bases left in between. The CDR3 sequence is 13 residues long. Germline-derived CDR1 and CDR2 are WNHNN and SYGVQD (reference sequence). The CDR3 is CASSDQLPGTQYF. DNA of the CDR3: TGCGCCAGCAGTGACCAACTTCCCGGTACGCAGTATTTT.

This clonotype was seen once. The CDR3 coding sequence is TGTGCCAGCAGCCCGACAGGGGGAATCTATGGCTACACCTTC. Residues: CASSPTGGIYGYTF. The gene calls are TRBV7-2 and TRBJ1-2; 9 bases agree with TRBD1. Germline values: CDR1 SGHTA, CDR2 FQGNSA. This CDR3 has 14 residues. Trimming at V came to 5 bases and at J to 4 bases, leaving 5 bases not matched to a gene.

The chain links TRBV6-1 to TRBJ1-5; weak D call: TRBD1 (6 bases). The germline V gene encodes CDR1 MNHNS and CDR2 SASEGT. The V gene lost 2 bases and the J gene lost 3 bases, with 11 bases spanning the gap. The CDR3 extends over 15 amino acids. CDR3 sequence: CASSELQGNNQPQHF. CDR3 DNA sequence: TGTGCCAGCAGTGAATTACAGGGCAACAATCAGCCCCAGCATTTT.

This clonotype has just a few counts. The chain couples TRBV5-6 to TRBJ2-5, with D possibly TRBD2 on 5 matching bases. V was trimmed by 0 bases and J by 5 bases, leaving 14 bases between them. CDR3 size: 15 residues. Germline CDR1 reads SGHDT; CDR2 reads YYEEEE. The CDR3: CASSLVRPQRETQYF. For the CDR3, the DNA is TGTGCCAGCAGCTTGGTCCGCCCCCAGCGGGAGACCCAGTACTTC. The variable domain in full, with the rest retrieved from reference TRBV5-6 and TRBJ2-5, is DAGVTQSPTHLIKTRGQQVTLRCSPKSGHDTVSWYQQALGQGPQFIFQYYEEEERQRGNFPDRFSGHQFPNYSSELNVNALLLGDSALYLCASSLVRPQRETQYFGPGTRLLVL.

At least ten counts were recorded for this clonotype. The chain carries TRBV6-1 and TRBJ2-3; possibly TRBD2 for D (6 bases). CDR1 is MNHNS and CDR2 is SASEGT in the germline V gene. V lost 2 bases, J lost 3 bases, and 15 bases lay in between. CDR3 length: 16 amino acids. The CDR3 loop reads CASSENGGSGTDTQYF. The CDR3 DNA reads TGTGCCAGCAGTGAAAATGGAGGGTCAGGAACAGATACGCAGTATTTT.

The chain is built from TRBV9 and TRBJ2-1; perhaps TRBD2 as D (5 bases). Between the trimmed V and J ends, which lost 5 bases and 2 bases, there was a span of 17 bases. The germline V gene has CDR1 SGDLS and CDR2 YYNGEE. The CDR3 length is 16 residues. CDR3 bases: TGTGCCAGCAGACCCCGAGCTAGCATCACCTACAATGAGCAGTTCTTC. Its translation is CASRPRASITYNEQFF.

In this sample, this clonotype turned up a few times. The chain couples TRBV7-9 to TRBJ1-2; D is unclear. The germline CDR1 and CDR2 sequences are SEHNR and FQNEAQ (reference sequence). Trimming removed 6 bases at V and 7 bases at J, with 15 bases between. The CDR3 consists of 13 residues. Here the CDR3 DNA reads TGTGCCAGCAGTTTGGACGGCTTCGGTGGCTACACCTTC. Encoded protein: CASSLDGFGGYTF.

This clonotype was counted only a few times. V gene TRBV5-5 combines with J gene TRBJ1-1; tentatively, D is TRBD1 (6 bases). V was pared by 3 bases and J by 0 bases, with 15 bases between. CDR3 length: 16 amino acids. Germline CDR1 reads SGHKS; CDR2 reads YYEKEE (reference sequence). The CDR3 loop reads CASSSQYGGLNTEAFF. The CDR3 DNA is TGTGCCAGCAGCTCCCAGTACGGGGGGCTGAACACTGAAGCTTTCTTT.

This clonotype was recorded a few times. In nucleotides, the CDR3 is TGTGCCAGCAGCTTTTCACGGCTGAACACCGGGGAGCTGTTTTTT. This encodes CASSFSRLNTGELFF. The chain carries TRBV7-8 and TRBJ2-2, with unresolved D. Trimming removed 3 bases from V and 1 base from J, with 9 bases in between. This CDR3 contains 15 residues. Germline V lookup: CDR1 SGHVS, CDR2 FQNEAQ.

This clonotype occurred a few times. This chain connects TRBV6-2 or TRBV6-3 to TRBJ2-7; the D gene could be TRBD1 or TRBD2 (5 bases each). Per the germline V gene, CDR1 is MNHEY and CDR2 is SVGEGT. CDR3 size: 13 residues. V was trimmed by 2 bases and J by 0 bases, leaving 5 bases between them. CDR3 DNA sequence: TGTGCCAGCAGTTACGGGACCTCCTACGAGCAGTACGTC. Residues: CASSYGTSYEQYV.

The genes are TRBV6-6 and TRBJ1-6; 8 bases agree with TRBD1. The CDR3 length is 15 residues. The V gene's germline CDR1 is MNHNY and CDR2 SVGAGI (reference sequence). Unmatched junction bases numbered 5, after V lost 1 base and J lost 9 bases. For the CDR3, the DNA is TGTGCCAGCAGTTACTTTGACAGGGGAAGTTCACCCCTCCACTTT. Protein product: CASSYFDRGSSPLHF.